The 30 T cell receptor beta chains given below trace back to one sample, sequenced in a study of cytomegalovirus exposure and HLA in healthy donors. PCR amplification relied on 60 Vbeta primers (plus 13 Jbeta primers). Some clones are missing from TCRdb's copy, which holds only in-frame ones; the method was immunoSEQ multiplex PCR. This table has more than 100,000 clones, 75% to 85% appearing once. What was sequenced was PBMCs. The receptors stem from a woman between 18 and 29 years old in good health and CMV-seropositive.

CDR3 DNA sequence: TGCAGCTTCCCCCCCACAGGGGCCCACGTCAATGAGCAGTTCTTC. Encoded protein: CSFPPTGAHVNEQFF. The V and J genes are TRBV29-1 and TRBJ2-1; TRBD1 aligns across 7 bases. Germline CDR1 and CDR2: SQVTM and ANQGSEA. The CDR3 has 15 amino acids. V lost 8 bases, J lost 6 bases, and 16 bases stayed unmatched.

The V gene is TRBV18, the J gene TRBJ1-2; 10 nucleotides align to TRBD1. The ends lost 4 bases at V and 2 bases at J; junction bases unmatched: 4. CDR1 and CDR2 (germline): KGHSH, LQKENI. The CDR3 extends over 15 amino acids. The CDR3 sequence: CASSRGTGANYGYTF. DNA for the CDR3: TGTGCCAGCTCACGCGGGACAGGGGCGAACTATGGCTACACCTTC. Full variable domain (rest looked up from reference TRBV18 and TRBJ1-2): NAGVMQNPRHLVRRRGQEARLRCSPMKGHSHVYWYRQLPEEGLKFMVYLQKENIIDESGMPKERFSAEFPKEGPSILRIQQVVRGDSAAYFCASSRGTGANYGYTFGSGTRLTVV.

J is TRBJ2-5 and V is TRBV29-1, with 8 bases identical to TRBD1. Matching the DNA end better, TRBJ2-7 makes the J call doubtful. CDR1 SQVTM and CDR2 ANQGSEA come from the germline V gene. This CDR3 has 13 amino acids. In DNA, the CDR3 is TGCAGCGTTGATGGACAGGGAGCTGACGAGCAGTACTTC. Its translation: CSVDGQGADEQYF.

This chain links TRBV19 with TRBJ1-5; 8 nucleotides line up with TRBD1. The CDR3 is made up of 17 amino acids. V lost 7 bases, J lost 0 bases, and 11 bases stayed unmatched. Germline V CDR1 and CDR2: LNHDA, SQIVND (reference sequence). CDR3 in DNA: TGTGCCAGTACCTTAACGACAGGGGAATATAGCAATCAGCCCCAGCATTTT. Amino acid sequence: CASTLTTGEYSNQPQHF.

V usage is TRBV28 and J usage is TRBJ2-5; possible D gene TRBD2, 7 bases. The DNA end is a closer match to TRBJ2-7, so the J assignment may be wrong. The germline V gene has CDR1 MDHEN and CDR2 SYDVKM. The CDR3 is 15 amino acids. CDR3 amino acids: CASYPGGGPSAEQYF. CDR3 in DNA: TGTGCCAGCTACCCTGGGGGGGGCCCTTCCGCCGAGCAGTACTTC.

The chain combines TRBV7-6 with TRBJ2-3, with D maybe TRBD2 (5 bases). The germline V and J ends were trimmed by 1 base and 3 bases, with 8 bases remaining between them. This CDR3 comprises 14 residues. Germline V CDR1 and CDR2: SGHVS, FNYEAQ. CDR3 nucleotide sequence: TGTGCCAGCAGCTTAGGTGGGAGAACAGATACGCAGTATTTT. This gives the protein CASSLGGRTDTQYF.

This chain uses TRBV7-2 with TRBJ2-1, with 7 bases lining up with TRBD2. This CDR3 is built from 17 residues. Germline CDR1 is SGHTA and CDR2 is FQGNSA. V shed 5 bases and J 1 base; nucleotides not matched to a gene: 11. This CDR3 is CASSPFARGSSYNEQFF. The DNA of the CDR3 is TGTGCCAGCAGCCCCTTCGCCCGCGGGAGTTCCTACAATGAGCAGTTCTTC.

The chain recombines TRBV6-6 with TRBJ2-3, with TRBD1 identical over 7 bases. The CDR3 length is 14 residues. CDR1 and CDR2 (germline): MNHNY, SVGAGI (reference sequence). The V and J ends lost 4 bases and 0 bases, in that order; junction bases with no gene match: 1. The CDR3 here is CASSWGQSTDTQYF. The CDR3 bases are TGTGCCAGCAGTTGGGGACAGAGCACAGATACGCAGTATTTT.

J is TRBJ1-4 and V is TRBV7-3; 7 nucleotides line up with TRBD1. The CDR3 spans 15 residues. With V trimmed by 0 bases and J by 7 bases, 5 bases remained unmatched. Looked up from germline, CDR1 is SGHTA and CDR2 is FQGTGA. The CDR3: CASSLTGGVFEKLFF. CDR3 coding DNA: TGTGCCAGCAGCTTAACAGGGGGCGTATTTGAAAAACTGTTTTTT. The full variable domain, completed using reference TRBV7-3 and TRBJ1-4, is GAGVSQTPSNKVTEKGKYVELRCDPISGHTALYWYRQSLGQGPEFLIYFQGTGAADDSGLPNDRFFAVRPEGSVSTLKIQRTERGDSAVYLCASSLTGGVFEKLFFGSGTQLSVL.

This clone was found once. The junction departs from the called germline gene at one end, perhaps through a read error. The V and J genes are TRBV18 and TRBJ1-2; 8 positions match TRBD1. Germline CDR1 and CDR2: KGHSH and LQKENI. This CDR3 region has 14 residues. The DNA for the CDR3 is TGTGCCAGCTCACCGGCCGGGACAGGAGATGGCTACATCTTC. It codes for CASSPAGTGDGYIF.

The rearrangement links TRBV7-2 to TRBJ2-3, with 8 positions matching TRBD2. The CDR3 is 16 residues long. V dropped 1 base and J dropped 1; count of bases not matched to a gene: 4. Germline values: CDR1 SGHTA, CDR2 FQGNSA. CDR3 DNA: TGTGCCAGCAGCTTAGTTCCAGCGGGGGGCACAGATACGCAGTATTTT. Translation: CASSLVPAGGTDTQYF.

V is TRBV5-4 and J is TRBJ2-1; maybe TRBD1 (6 bases). The CDR3 loop spans 15 amino acids. Germline values: CDR1 SGHNT, CDR2 YYREEE (reference sequence). Trimming took 1 base from V and 7 from J, leaving 15 bases between them. The CDR3 region is CASSLFRGADNEQFF. CDR3 in DNA: TGTGCCAGCAGCTTGTTCAGGGGAGCGGATAATGAGCAGTTCTTC.

The chain links TRBV7-6 to TRBJ1-1; D remains ambiguous. The CDR3 covers 13 residues. Per germline, CDR1 SGHVS and CDR2 FNYEAQ. Trimming left V 4 bases short and J 0 bases short, with 6 bases between. Written as DNA, the CDR3 is TGTGCCAGCAGCTCCCAAATGAACACTGAAGCTTTCTTT. It codes for CASSSQMNTEAFF.

The rearrangement joins TRBV27 to TRBJ2-1, with 12 bases lining up with TRBD1. V dropped 3 bases and J dropped 4; count of bases not matched to a gene: 16. This CDR3 contains 20 residues. Germline values: CDR1 MNHEY, CDR2 SMNVEV (reference sequence). CDR3 region: CASSFRRDRGREVRYNEQFF. The DNA for the CDR3 is TGTGCCAGCAGTTTCCGCCGGGACAGGGGGCGCGAGGTTAGATACAATGAGCAGTTCTTC.

This clone has just a few counts. This chain uses TRBV21-1 with TRBJ2-5; the DNA was not used to check the table's D call, TRBD1. TRBV21-1 is labeled a pseudogene. The CDR3 has 16 amino acids. The CDR3 loop is CASSKTWDRGPKTQYF. CDR3 sequence (DNA): TGTGCCAGCAGCAAGACCTGGGACAGGGGGCCAAAGACCCAGTACTTC.

This chain connects TRBV6-6 to TRBJ1-5; TRBD1 is a possible D gene (5 bases). Germline CDR1 MNHNY, CDR2 SVGAGI (reference sequence). The CDR3 loop spans 15 amino acids. V shed 5 bases and J shed 0 bases, with 11 bases lying between them. CDR3 coding DNA: TGTGCCAGCAGTACTTTAGACAGTAGCAATCAGCCCCAGCATTTT. It yields the protein CASSTLDSSNQPQHF.

This rearrangement joins TRBV7-8 to TRBJ2-3, with a possible D match to TRBD1 (5 bases). CDR1 and CDR2 from the germline V gene are SGHVS and FQNEAQ. This CDR3 spans 14 amino acids. Trimming stripped 2 bases from V and 4 bases from J, with 10 bases between. The CDR3 DNA reads TGTGCCAGCAGCTTATTCAGGGTGCCAGATACGCAGTATTTT. This sequence encodes CASSLFRVPDTQYF.

A single count supports this clone. This chain uses TRBV4-2 with TRBJ2-3; TRBD2 matches at 12 bases. Germline CDR1 reads LGHNA; CDR2 reads YNFKEQ. The CDR3 totals 16 residues. Trimming at V came to 1 base and at J to 2 bases, leaving 1 base not matched to a gene. In DNA form, the CDR3 reads TGTGCCAGCAGCCAAGGGACTAGCGGGACCACAGATACGCAGTATTTT. Translation gives CASSQGTSGTTDTQYF.

This clone came up a few times. The CDR3 nucleotides read TGTGCCAGCACCTCGGGACAGGGACGAAATCAGCCCCAGCATTTT. Protein: CASTSGQGRNQPQHF. The gene calls are TRBV6-1 and TRBJ1-5, with 9 bases lining up with TRBD1. Looked up from germline, CDR1 is MNHNS and CDR2 is SASEGT. There are 15 residues in the CDR3. Trimming took 7 bases from V and 4 from J; bases not matched to a gene: 8.

This chain connects TRBV28 to TRBJ2-2; D perhaps matches TRBD1 (6 bases). The CDR3 has 15 residues. CDR1 MDHEN and CDR2 SYDVKM come from the germline V gene. Trimming removed 5 bases from V and 2 bases from J, with 12 bases in between. As DNA, the CDR3 is TGTGCCAGCAGTCCCCCAGGGGCAAACACCGGGGAGCTGTTTTTT. Its protein product is CASSPPGANTGELFF.

The V gene is TRBV6-5, the J gene TRBJ1-6; TRBD1 might be the D (6 bases). V gave up 2 bases and J gave up 6 bases, with 11 bases separating them. The CDR3 sequence is 15 residues long. CDR1 MNHEY and CDR2 SVGAGI come from the germline V gene. Here the CDR3 DNA reads TGTGCCAGCAGTTACCAAGGGGGGGGTAATTCACCCCTCCACTTT. This sequence encodes CASSYQGGGNSPLHF.

The chain links TRBV9 to TRBJ1-3; possible D gene TRBD1, 5 bases. V was trimmed by 4 bases and J by 5 bases, leaving 16 bases between them. This CDR3 has 15 amino acids. The germline V gene encodes CDR1 SGDLS and CDR2 YYNGEE. Here the CDR3 reads CASSPGTLGRNTIYF. DNA of the CDR3: TGTGCCAGCAGCCCCGGGACTTTGGGGCGAAACACCATATATTTT.

The chain employs TRBV6-1 and TRBJ2-1; 13 bases agree with TRBD2. The CDR3 runs 15 residues. CDR1 MNHNS and CDR2 SASEGT come from the germline V gene. The trim removed 7 bases at V and 9 bases at J, leaving 9 bases unmatched. Written as DNA, the CDR3 is TGTGCCAGCAAGCCCACTAGCGGGGGGGCTGGTGAGCAGTTCTTC. Its protein is CASKPTSGGAGEQFF.

This sequence joins TRBV6-6 and TRBJ2-7, with 12 positions matching TRBD2. Germline V gene data show CDR1 as MNHNY and CDR2 as SVGAGI (reference sequence). The CDR3 loop spans 15 amino acids. Trimming at V came to 5 bases and at J to 6 bases, leaving 8 bases not matched to a gene. The CDR3 loop reads CASSGTSGGKGEQYF. CDR3 coding DNA: TGTGCCAGCAGTGGTACTAGCGGGGGGAAAGGCGAGCAGTACTTC.

The chain employs TRBV21-1 and TRBJ2-5; no DNA check was done on the table's D call, TRBD1. TRBV21-1 is a known pseudogene. The CDR3 is 15 amino acids. CDR3 residues: CASSKAGRGQETQYF. The DNA for the CDR3 is TGTGCCAGCAGCAAAGCGGGCAGGGGGCAAGAGACCCAGTACTTC.

In this sample, this clone turned up a few times. This chain joins TRBV6-5 and TRBJ1-2; D unresolved. From germline, CDR1 is MNHEY and CDR2 SVGAGI. The V end was cut by 0 bases, the J end by 2 bases, with 4 bases between. This CDR3 comprises 13 residues. The CDR3, as DNA: TGTGCCAGCAGTTACTCGGGCAACTATGGCTACACCTTC. As protein: CASSYSGNYGYTF.

This chain connects TRBV28 to TRBJ1-2; TRBD1 might be the D (5 bases). V was cut by 4 bases and J by 3 bases, with 15 bases left in between. Germline values: CDR1 MDHEN, CDR2 SYDVKM. The CDR3 loop spans 15 amino acids. CDR3 sequence: CASSSELTEHYGYTF. CDR3 coding DNA: TGTGCCAGCAGTTCGGAACTGACAGAACACTATGGCTACACCTTC.

The chain carries TRBV5-6 and TRBJ2-1; D uncertain. The V and J ends lost 2 bases and 3 bases respectively, with 6 bases between them. This CDR3 has 13 residues. Germline CDR1 and CDR2: SGHDT and YYEEEE. Here the CDR3 reads CASSFPGYNEQFF. In nucleotides, the CDR3 is TGTGCCAGCAGCTTTCCAGGCTACAATGAGCAGTTCTTC.

V gene TRBV21-1 combines with J gene TRBJ1-2. TRBV21-1 is a pseudogene locus. This CDR3 region has 15 residues. Written as DNA, the CDR3 is TGTGCCAGCAGCTCGGCGAGGAAGGTACCTATGGGCTACACCTTC. It encodes CASSSARKVPMGYTF.

This clone was counted between two and nine times. This rearrangement joins TRBV7-2 to TRBJ2-1; 11 nucleotides match TRBD2. This CDR3 is built from 17 residues. The trim removed 6 bases at V and 2 bases at J, leaving 9 bases unmatched. Germline CDR1 SGHTA, CDR2 FQGNSA. The CDR3 region is CASRPQLAGEPYNEQFF. CDR3 coding DNA: TGTGCCAGCAGGCCCCAACTAGCGGGGGAACCCTACAATGAGCAGTTCTTC.